What follows are 26 T cell receptor beta chains derived from one specimen sequenced in a study of T cell responses to AZD1222 COVID-19 vaccine. Method: immunoSEQ multiplex PCR; TCRdb's copy keeps in-frame clones and lacks some. Of roughly 100,000 clones listed, almost 90% were seen once; the top ten hold approximately 5%. The sample here was peripheral blood, taken on day 0 of AZD1222 vaccination. The receptors were gathered from an adult in good health.

V gene TRBV27 combines with J gene TRBJ2-2; the D is unclear. The V gene's germline CDR1 is MNHEY and CDR2 SMNVEV (reference sequence). V lost 0 bases to trimming and J lost 2 bases, with 7 bases between them. The CDR3 is made up of 15 amino acids. CDR3 bases: TGTGCCAGCAGTTTATCTGTCCTCAACACCGGGGAGCTGTTTTTT. It is translated as CASSLSVLNTGELFF.

The rearrangement uses TRBV27 and TRBJ1-2, with TRBD1 matching over 9 bases. The CDR3 covers 11 residues. In germline, CDR1 is MNHEY, CDR2 SMNVEV (reference sequence). Unmatched junction bases numbered 3, after V lost 8 bases and J lost 8 bases. The CDR3 protein is CASGTGRGYTF. The CDR3 bases are TGTGCCAGCGGGACAGGGAGGGGCTACACCTTC.

The J gene is TRBJ2-1, the V gene TRBV6-2 or TRBV6-3; 11 bases map to TRBD2. This CDR3 region has 20 residues. CDR1 is MNHEY, CDR2 SVGEGT, per germline. V dropped 2 bases and J dropped 1; count of bases not matched to a gene: 13. The CDR3, as DNA: TGTGCCAGCAGTTACCCCGTCGTGATAGCGGGAGGGACTTCCTACAATGAGCAGTTCTTC. Protein: CASSYPVVIAGGTSYNEQFF.

The rearrangement links TRBV3-1 (or the pseudogene TRBV3-2) to TRBJ2-2, with 8 bases identical to TRBD2. Losses at the gene ends were 4 bases for V and 2 bases for J; bases not matched to a gene: 6. There are 16 residues in the CDR3. Germline lookup yields CDR1 LGHDT and CDR2 YNNKEL (reference sequence). For the CDR3, the DNA is TGTGCCAGCAGCCGCCCGGGAGGGCCAAACACCGGGGAGCTGTTTTTT. It is translated as CASSRPGGPNTGELFF.

This chain joins TRBV6-5 and TRBJ2-2, with a possible D match to TRBD1 (5 bases). The CDR3 length is 15 residues. Germline CDR1 is MNHEY and CDR2 is SVGAGI. Between the trimmed V and J ends, which lost 5 bases and 5 bases, there was a span of 15 bases. The CDR3 region is CASSRSGRATGELFF. The DNA of the CDR3 is TGTGCCAGCAGTCGCTCGGGCAGGGCTACCGGGGAGCTGTTTTTT.

The chain recombines TRBV5-1 with TRBJ1-4; the match to TRBD1 covers 12 bases. V lost 4 bases and J lost 14; bases outside the gene matches: 9. The CDR3 contains 14 residues. CDR1 is SGHRS and CDR2 is YFSETQ in the germline V gene. CDR3 protein: CASSTGTGGARLFF. CDR3 DNA sequence: TGCGCCAGCAGCACCGGGACAGGGGGCGCTCGGCTGTTTTTT.

This rearrangement joins TRBV11-2 to TRBJ2-1; 9 positions agree with TRBD1. Germline trimming cut 5 bases from V and 10 bases from J; bases unmatched to any gene: 9. Germline V lookup: CDR1 SGHAT, CDR2 FQNNGV. This CDR3 region has 14 residues. The CDR3 region has the DNA TGTGCCAGCAGCCCTCGGACAGGGGCGGGCGAGCAGTTCTTC. This gives the protein CASSPRTGAGEQFF. The variable domain in full, completed from reference TRBV11-2 and TRBJ2-1, reads EAGVAQSPRYKIIEKRQSVAFWCNPISGHATLYWYQQILGQGPKLLIQFQNNGVVDDSQLPKDRFSAERLKGVDSTLKIQPAKLEDSAVYLCASSPRTGAGEQFFGPGTRLTVL.

This clone was seen more than once but under ten times. V and J are TRBV6-6 and TRBJ2-5; possible D gene TRBD2, 6 bases. Germline V CDR1 and CDR2: MNHNY, SVGAGI (reference sequence). The V and J ends lost 6 bases and 2 bases respectively, with 10 bases between them. CDR3 size: 13 residues. CDR3 residues: CASSSTRQETQYF. For the CDR3, the DNA is TGTGCCAGCAGCTCGACTAGACAAGAGACCCAGTACTTC.

This clone was seen just once. The V and J genes are TRBV5-1 and TRBJ2-7, with D tentatively TRBD1 (5 bases). Germline CDR1 SGHRS, CDR2 YFSETQ. The CDR3 has 15 residues. Trimming left V 1 base short and J 2 bases short, with 13 bases between. CDR3 coding DNA: TGCGCCAGCAGCTTGACCCAGGGTCGGACCTACGAGCAGTACTTC. Translating it yields CASSLTQGRTYEQYF.

The V gene is TRBV7-3, the J gene TRBJ2-2; 7 bases match TRBD2. Germline CDR1 is SGHTA and CDR2 is FQGTGA. V dropped 5 bases and J dropped 5; count of bases not matched to a gene: 26. The CDR3 has 21 amino acids. CDR3 nucleotide sequence: TGTGCCAGCAGCCAGCAGCGGGACCCACCGGGGATGTACCCGGGAACCGGGGAGCTGTTTTTT. This gives the protein CASSQQRDPPGMYPGTGELFF.

This clone appeared a single time. The gene calls are TRBV7-9 and TRBJ1-1; no clear D gene. Germline assignment: CDR1 SEHNR and CDR2 FQNEAQ (reference sequence). Deletions cut 5 bases from V and 3 bases from J, with 16 bases between. This CDR3 is 15 amino acids long. The CDR3 DNA reads as TGTGCCAGCAGCCGCCGGGCCGCCGCGGACACTGAAGCTTTCTTT. Encoded protein: CASSRRAAADTEAFF.

This clone was picked up a small number of times. V is TRBV2 and J is TRBJ2-7; TRBD1 aligns across 8 bases. Trimming cost V 9 bases and J 5 bases; bases outside gene matches: 6. CDR1 and CDR2 from the germline V gene are SNHLY and FYNNEI. The CDR3 is made up of 12 amino acids. The CDR3 DNA sequence: TGTGCCAGGGGTGTGACAGGGGACGAGCAGTACTTC. Translation gives CARGVTGDEQYF.

The chain combines TRBV28 with TRBJ2-7, with 7 nucleotides matching TRBD2. This CDR3 has 16 amino acids. Germline assignment: CDR1 MDHEN and CDR2 SYDVKM. V trimming: 3 bases; J trimming: 0 bases; junction bases outside the gene matches: 8. The DNA of the CDR3 is TGTGCCAGCAGTTTCGATCTAGCGGACCTCTCCTACGAGCAGTACTTC. It is translated as CASSFDLADLSYEQYF. Full variable domain (missing parts from reference TRBV28 and TRBJ2-7): DVKVTQSSRYLVKRTGEKVFLECVQDMDHENMFWYRQDPGLGLRLIYFSYDVKMKEKGDIPEGYSVSREKKERFSLILESASTNQTSMYLCASSFDLADLSYEQYFGPGTRLTVT.

This chain joins TRBV5-5 and TRBJ2-2; 8 positions agree with TRBD1. Per the germline V gene, CDR1 is SGHKS and CDR2 is YYEKEE (reference sequence). This CDR3 is 16 amino acids long. Trimming at V came to 2 bases and at J to 6 bases, leaving 9 bases not matched to a gene. CDR3 coding DNA: TGTGCCAGCAGCTTACAGGGACAGGTCGTAGCCGGGGAGCTGTTTTTT. Protein: CASSLQGQVVAGELFF.

The chain recombines TRBV6-1 with TRBJ1-5; D is unclear. Trimming pared 2 bases from V and 6 bases from J, leaving 5 bases between. The CDR3 has 12 residues. Germline V CDR1 and CDR2: MNHNS, SASEGT. The CDR3 coding sequence is TGTGCCAGCAGTGAATTACTTCAGCCCCAGCATTTT. Protein: CASSELLQPQHF.

The chain employs TRBV11-3 and TRBJ2-2; 11 bases match TRBD2. CDR1 is SGHNT and CDR2 is YENEEA in the germline V gene. The ends lost 3 bases at V and 5 bases at J; junction bases unmatched: 5. This CDR3 is 16 amino acids long. CDR3 protein: CASSFLAGGGTGELFF. CDR3 coding DNA: TGTGCCAGCAGCTTCCTAGCGGGAGGTGGGACCGGGGAGCTGTTTTTT. Supplemented by reference TRBV11-3 and TRBJ2-2, the full variable domain reads EAGVVQSPRYKIIEKKQPVAFWCNPISGHNTLYWYLQNLGQGPELLIRYENEEAVDDSQLPKDRFSAERLKGVDSTLKIQPAELGDSAVYLCASSFLAGGGTGELFFGEGSRLTVL.

V is TRBV5-5 and J is TRBJ2-7; tentatively, D is TRBD2 (5 bases). CDR1 and CDR2 from the germline V gene are SGHKS and YYEKEE (reference sequence). This CDR3 contains 14 residues. Trimming left V 5 bases short and J 3 bases short, with 15 bases between. DNA for the CDR3: TGTGCCAGCAGTAATTTTGAGGGAAACTACGAGCAGTACTTC. It translates to CASSNFEGNYEQYF. Based on the CDR3 plus reference TRBV5-5 and TRBJ2-7, the full variable domain is DAGVTQSPTHLIKTRGQQVTLRCSPISGHKSVSWYQQVLGQGPQFIFQYYEKEERGRGNFPDRFSARQFPNYSSELNVNALLLGDSALYLCASSNFEGNYEQYFGPGTRLTVT.

This chain uses TRBV1 with TRBJ1-1; TRBD1, as called in the table, went unchecked against the DNA. TRBV1 is assigned pseudogene status. The CDR3 spans 21 residues. The CDR3 region has the DNA TGCACCAGCAGCCAAAGGAGGGGTAAGTTGCTTACTAAGACAGGGAGCACTGAAGCTTTCTTT. As protein: CTSSQRRGKLLTKTGSTEAFF.

The chain carries TRBV7-2 and TRBJ2-6; D gene uncertain. The CDR3 contains 14 residues. V was shortened by 5 bases and J by 2 bases, with 7 bases between the two germline ends. The germline CDR1 and CDR2 sequences are SGHTA and FQGNSA. The CDR3 sequence is CASSRGTGANVLTF. Written as DNA, the CDR3 is TGTGCCAGCAGCAGAGGTACTGGGGCCAACGTCCTGACTTTC.

A remark on this clone: This could be a read error, since a much larger clone is one nucleotide away. The genes are TRBV6-5 and TRBJ1-1; unclear D gene. Germline V gene sequence: CDR1 MNHEY, CDR2 SVGAGI. The CDR3 extends over 13 amino acids. Between the trimmed V and J ends, which lost 2 bases and 0 bases, there was a span of 4 bases. CDR3 in amino acids: CASSYRMNTEAFF. The CDR3, as DNA: TGTGCCAGCAGTTACAGGATGAACACTGAAGCTTTCTTT.

The gene calls are TRBV27 and TRBJ1-5, with D unclear. V lost 5 bases and J 4 bases, leaving 12 bases between the germline ends. The CDR3 covers 14 residues. Germline CDR1 and CDR2: MNHEY and SMNVEV (reference sequence). Written as DNA, the CDR3 is TGTGCCAGCAGTGCGACCCTGAATAATCAGCCCCAGCATTTT. This sequence encodes CASSATLNNQPQHF.

This clone was recorded a few times. This chain joins TRBV27 and TRBJ2-7; 13 nucleotides line up with TRBD2. The CDR3 length is 15 residues. Germline lookup yields CDR1 MNHEY and CDR2 SMNVEV (reference sequence). Trimming at V came to 3 bases and at J to 3 bases, leaving 2 bases not matched to a gene. The CDR3 sequence: CASSFGTSGNYEQYF. As DNA, the CDR3 is TGTGCCAGCAGTTTCGGGACTAGCGGGAACTACGAGCAGTACTTC.

This chain uses TRBV4-1 with TRBJ1-3; perhaps TRBD1 as D (5 bases). Trimming took 4 bases from V and 0 from J, leaving 13 bases between them. The germline CDR1 and CDR2 sequences are MGHRA and YSYEKL. The length of the CDR3 is 16 residues. The CDR3 region is CASSRDTGISGNTIYF. The CDR3 DNA is TGCGCCAGCAGCCGCGATACAGGAATCTCTGGAAACACCATATATTTT.

In DNA, the CDR3 is TGTGCCAGCAGCTCGGGACAGTGGGCCGGGGAGCTGTTTTTT. Its translation is CASSSGQWAGELFF. This rearrangement joins TRBV7-2 to TRBJ2-2, with 7 bases identical to TRBD1. CDR1 and CDR2 (germline): SGHTA, FQGNSA. This CDR3 has 14 amino acids. J gave up 6 bases and V 4 bases, and 5 bases lay outside the gene matches.

J is TRBJ1-4 and V is TRBV5-5, with 10 bases aligning to TRBD1. Germline CDR1 is SGHKS and CDR2 is YYEKEE (reference sequence). This CDR3 is 15 amino acids long. V dropped 5 bases and J dropped 4; count of bases not matched to a gene: 5. The DNA for the CDR3 is TGTGCCAGCAGGCCTAGGGACAGGGGTAATGAAAAACTGTTTTTT. Translated: CASRPRDRGNEKLFF.

This chain joins TRBV7-2 and TRBJ2-7, with 8 bases identical to TRBD2. CDR1 is SGHTA, CDR2 FQGNSA, per germline. This CDR3 has 14 residues. Trimming removed 7 bases from V and 0 bases from J; junction bases left unmatched: 5. The DNA for the CDR3 is TGTGCCAGCACCGGGGGGGGCCGCTCCTACGAGCAGTACTTC. Translated: CASTGGGRSYEQYF.